Listed below are T cell receptor beta chains from one sample, sequenced in a study of blood T cells in healthy people across ages. TCRdb reprocessed the 5' RACE reads via MiXCR and lists one record per CDR3 protein. The repertoire has hundreds of thousands of distinct CDR3 sequences, about 21% of them found once; the top ten carry around 3.4%. The sample taken for sequencing was blood. All receptors derive from a man between 70 and 80 years old in good health. Each CDR3 is given with its conserved first and last residue. The D gene is left open where the match is weak. Only part of the rows carry a size: once, few, many, or a class if the clone is expanded.

j_call d_call clone_size v_call cdr3_nt cdr3_aa
TRBJ2-5 NA NA TRBV28 TGTGCCAGCAGTTTATTCCCTAGCCAAGAGACCCAGTACTTC CASSLFPSQETQYF
TRBJ2-1 NA few TRBV20-1 TGCAGTGCTAGCGGGTCGCGGAATGAGCAGTTCTTC CSASGSRNEQFF
TRBJ2-1 TRBD2 NA TRBV29-1 TGCAGCGTTGGAGGGACTAGCATTTTCCATGAGCAGTTCTTC CSVGGTSIFHEQFF
TRBJ2-3 TRBD2 NA TRBV6-1 TGTGCCAGCAGTGATAGCGCGGGAGGGCCCTCTTCCACAGATACGCAGTATTTT CASSDSAGGPSSTDTQYF
TRBJ1-5 NA many TRBV4-3 TGCGCCAGCAGCCAAGATAGTGATCAGCCCCAGCATTTT CASSQDSDQPQHF
TRBJ1-5 TRBD1 few TRBV5-1 TGCGCCAGCAGCGAGGGGACAGGGGATGCCAGTCAGCCCCAGCATTTT CASSEGTGDASQPQHF
TRBJ2-3 TRBD1 NA TRBV20-1 TGCAGTGCTTCTTATGCGGACAGGCGCGGTACGCGGTACTTT CSASYADRRGTRYF
TRBJ1-4 NA NA TRBV20-1 TGCAGTGCTAGAGATCGGGGCAGCAGTGCCTACAGAAAACTGTTTTTT CSARDRGSSAYRKLFF
TRBJ2-5 TRBD2 NA TRBV7-2 TGTGCCAGCAGCTCTCGAATAGCGGGATTAGAGACCCAGTACTTC CASSSRIAGLETQYF
TRBJ1-4 NA few TRBV12-3/TRBV12-4 TGTGCCAGCAGTTTAGCGCCAAAGGCTGCAACTAATGAAAAACTGTTTTTT CASSLAPKAATNEKLFF
TRBJ2-7 TRBD2 NA TRBV5-6 TGTGCCAGCAGCTTGGGGACTAGCGGAGGCTACGAGCAGTACTTC CASSLGTSGGYEQYF
TRBJ2-7 NA few TRBV5-6 TGTGCCAGCAGCTTGTTCGAGGGAAAATACGAGCAGTACTTC CASSLFEGKYEQYF
TRBJ2-1 NA NA TRBV4-1 TGCGCCAGCAGCCAAGGAGGGCACAACAATGAGCAGTTCTTC CASSQGGHNNEQFF
TRBJ2-7 NA many TRBV7-2 TGTGCCAGCAGCTTAGTGGGTCCCTACGAGCAGTACTTC CASSLVGPYEQYF